The T cell receptor (beta chain) described here comes from a study of identical twins. TCRdb processed the 5' RACE reads anew with MiXCR; each CDR3 protein has one entry. This table holds some 230,000 distinct CDR3 sequences, 6.5% found once. Germline V lookup: CDR1 SGDLS, CDR2 YYNGEE. This CDR3 is 16 amino acids long. Trimming took 3 bases from V and 2 from J; bases not matched to a gene: 4. This clonotype was recorded at least ten times. Separately, the same data were catalogued under a study of T cells expressing NK-cell markers. From that study: Each TCR beta repertoire originated in sorted T cells that were CD3+CD56+NKG2C+, CD3+CD56+NKG2C- or CD3+CD56-NKG2C+. HCMV seropositivity characterized seven of the eight sequenced donors, and seronegativity one.

The sequenced sample was CD8+ T cells sorted from blood. The receptor was isolated from a woman between 18 and 29 years old in good health. This sequence joins TRBV9 and TRBJ2-3; 12 positions agree with TRBD2. This CDR3 reads CASSATSGGLTDTQYF. As DNA, the CDR3 is TGTGCCAGCAGCGCAACTAGCGGGGGGCTCACAGATACGCAGTATTTT.